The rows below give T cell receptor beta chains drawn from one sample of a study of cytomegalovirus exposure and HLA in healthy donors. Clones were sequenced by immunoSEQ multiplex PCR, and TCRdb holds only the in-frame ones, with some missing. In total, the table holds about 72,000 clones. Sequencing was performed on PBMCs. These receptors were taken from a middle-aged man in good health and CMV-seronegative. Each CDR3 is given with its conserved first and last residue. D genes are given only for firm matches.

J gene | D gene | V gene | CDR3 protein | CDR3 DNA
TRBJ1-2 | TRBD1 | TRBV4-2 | CASGPPGQGAYLYGYTF | TGTGCCAGCGGCCCACCGGGACAGGGGGCATACCTCTATGGCTACACCTTC
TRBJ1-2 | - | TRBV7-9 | CASSLYQGDYGYTF | TGTGCCAGCAGCTTATACCAGGGTGACTATGGCTACACCTTC
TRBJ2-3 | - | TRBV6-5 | CASSPTGEGTDTQYF | TGCGCCAGCAGTCCTACAGGGGAGGGCACAGATACGCAGTATTTT
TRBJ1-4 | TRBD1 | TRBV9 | CASSVGQGVPNEKLFF | TGTGCCAGCAGCGTTGGACAGGGGGTACCTAATGAAAAACTGTTTTTT
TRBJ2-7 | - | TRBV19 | CASSPAGGSYEQYF | TGTGCCAGTAGTCCAGCCGGGGGCTCCTACGAGCAGTACTTC
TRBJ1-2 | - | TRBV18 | CASSRLSATYTF | TGTGCCAGCTCCCGACTGTCAGCCACTTACACCTTC
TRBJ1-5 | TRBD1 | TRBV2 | CASSAGQVNQPQHF | TGTGCCAGCAGCGCCGGACAGGTCAATCAGCCCCAGCATTTT
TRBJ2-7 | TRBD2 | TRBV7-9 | CASSLLAGDYEQYF | TGTGCCAGCAGCTTATTAGCGGGGGACTACGAGCAGTACTTC
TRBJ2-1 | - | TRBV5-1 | CASSSLAGPYNEQFF | TGCGCCAGCAGCTCATTGGCGGGGCCTTACAATGAGCAGTTCTTC
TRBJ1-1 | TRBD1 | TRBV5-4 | CASSDATGVRTEAFF | TGTGCCAGCAGCGACGCGACAGGGGTGAGGACTGAAGCTTTCTTT
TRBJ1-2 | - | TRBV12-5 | CASGTDSSLYGYTF | TGTGCTAGTGGCACTGACAGCTCCCTCTATGGCTACACCTTC
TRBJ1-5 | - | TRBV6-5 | CASSSPGRLWHF | TGTGCCAGCAGTTCCCCTGGGAGACTATGGCATTTT
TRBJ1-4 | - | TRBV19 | CASATTGTTNEKLFF | TGTGCCAGTGCAACCACCGGTACAACTAATGAAAAACTGTTTTTT